These 11 T cell receptor beta chains were all obtained from the same sample, sequenced in a study of blood T cell repertoires in COVID-19. The table came from immunoSEQ multiplex PCR; TCRdb's copy has only in-frame clones and leaves some out. The data hold approximately 47,000 clones, with over 65% observed a single time. Specimen: peripheral blood. Every receptor here comes from a woman aged 60-75 years with acute or convalescent COVID-19.

The J gene is TRBJ1-1, the V gene TRBV5-4; 7 bases agree with TRBD1. The trim removed 4 bases at V and 5 bases at J, leaving 5 bases unmatched. The CDR3 has 13 amino acids. Germline values: CDR1 SGHNT, CDR2 YYREEE (reference sequence). The chain's CDR3 is CASSLQGWTEAFF. CDR3 bases: TGTGCCAGCAGCCTACAGGGGTGGACTGAAGCTTTCTTT. The complete variable domain, with remaining parts taken from reference TRBV5-4 and TRBJ1-1, reads ETGVTQSPTHLIKTRGQQVTLRCSSQSGHNTVSWYQQALGQGPQFIFQYYREEENGRGNFPPRFSGLQFPNYSSELNVNALELDDSALYLCASSLQGWTEAFFGQGTRLTVV.

CDR3 protein: CASSSGLAGTDTQYF. CDR3 nucleotides: TGTGCCAGCAGCTCTGGACTAGCGGGCACAGATACGCAGTATTTT. The chain couples TRBV7-3 to TRBJ2-3; the match to TRBD2 covers 10 bases. V shed 4 bases, J shed 1 base, and the junction held 2 bases outside the gene matches. The CDR3 runs 15 residues. From germline, CDR1 is SGHTA and CDR2 FQGTGA.

The chain uses TRBV5-1 and TRBJ1-4; D gene uncertain. The CDR3 length is 15 residues. The V end was cut by 4 bases, the J end by 8 bases, with 18 bases between. Germline loops: CDR1 SGHRS, CDR2 YFSETQ. CDR3 residues: CASSLGRTGYEKLFF. CDR3 nucleotide sequence: TGCGCCAGCAGCCTCGGAAGGACGGGGTACGAAAAACTGTTTTTT.

The CDR3 region is CASSDSKGARDYGYTF. The CDR3 DNA sequence: TGTGCCAGCAGCGACTCAAAGGGGGCGCGGGACTATGGCTACACCTTC. The chain is built from TRBV9 and TRBJ1-2; 7 bases match TRBD1. With 3 bases clipped from V and 3 bases from J, the junction kept 11 bases outside the gene matches. The CDR3 consists of 16 residues. Germline V gene data show CDR1 as SGDLS and CDR2 as YYNGEE.

The genes are TRBV5-6 and TRBJ2-7, with TRBD2 as a possible D gene (6 bases). CDR1 and CDR2 from the germline V gene are SGHDT and YYEEEE. Trimming removed 4 bases at V and 1 base at J, with 9 bases between. The CDR3 is 13 residues long. The CDR3 sequence is CASSAGGSYEQYF. In nucleotides, the CDR3 is TGTGCCAGCAGCGCTGGGGGGTCCTACGAGCAGTACTTC. Looking up the rest from reference TRBV5-6 and TRBJ2-7 gives the full variable domain: DAGVTQSPTHLIKTRGQQVTLRCSPKSGHDTVSWYQQALGQGPQFIFQYYEEEERQRGNFPDRFSGHQFPNYSSELNVNALLLGDSALYLCASSAGGSYEQYFGPGTRLTVT.

The chain has TRBV18 and TRBJ1-1, with D uncertain. Germline V gene lookup returns CDR1 KGHSH and CDR2 LQKENI. Trimming removed 0 bases at V and 4 bases at J, with 12 bases between. The CDR3 loop spans 15 amino acids. The CDR3 is CASSPPNGWRTEAFF. CDR3 nucleotides: TGTGCCAGCTCACCACCGAACGGGTGGCGCACTGAAGCTTTCTTT.

The V gene is TRBV10-3, the J gene TRBJ2-1; D may be TRBD2 (6 bases). The CDR3 is 14 residues long. Germline V gives CDR1 ENHRY, CDR2 SYGVKD. The V end was cut by 6 bases, the J end by 10 bases, with 19 bases between. The CDR3 nucleotides read TGTGCCATCAGCGGAGACGGGACTCGACCCGAGCAGTTCTTC. Its translation is CAISGDGTRPEQFF.

Relative to its sample, this clone is medium-sized. V gene TRBV2 combines with J gene TRBJ1-2; 11 nucleotides align to TRBD1. Germline V lookup: CDR1 SNHLY, CDR2 FYNNEI. CDR3 length equals 16 residues. The V gene end was trimmed by 2 bases and the J gene end by 8 bases; junction bases not matched to a gene: 10. In DNA, the CDR3 is TGTGCCAGCAGTGAAAATAGAGGACAGGGGGCGAAGGGCTACACCTTC. Amino acids: CASSENRGQGAKGYTF.

V usage is TRBV19 and J usage is TRBJ1-1; D is undetermined. V lost 1 base to trimming and J lost 4 bases, with 10 bases between them. Germline values: CDR1 LNHDA, CDR2 SQIVND (reference sequence). This CDR3 has 14 residues. CDR3 in DNA: TGTGCCAGTAGTATAGTGGAGGGTATCACTGAAGCTTTCTTT. Its protein product is CASSIVEGITEAFF. The entire variable domain, with the rest obtained from reference TRBV19 and TRBJ1-1, is as follows: DGGITQSPKYLFRKEGQNVTLSCEQNLNHDAMYWYRQDPGQGLRLIYYSQIVNDFQKGDIAEGYSVSREKKESFPLTVTSAQKNPTAFYLCASSIVEGITEAFFGQGTRLTVV.

The V and J genes are TRBV2 and TRBJ2-7; the match to TRBD1 covers 7 bases. This CDR3 spans 16 amino acids. Trimming took 6 bases from V and 2 from J; bases not matched to a gene: 13. The germline gives CDR1 SNHLY, CDR2 FYNNEI. CDR3 residues: CASSLQQGLWAYEQYF. CDR3 DNA: TGTGCCAGCAGCCTCCAACAGGGGCTGTGGGCCTACGAGCAGTACTTC. The whole variable domain, remainder taken from reference TRBV2 and TRBJ2-7, is EPEVTQTPSHQVTQMGQEVILRCVPISNHLYFYWYRQILGQKVEFLVSFYNNEISEKSEIFDDQFSVERPDGSNFTLKIRSTKLEDSAMYFCASSLQQGLWAYEQYFGPGTRLTVT.

The V gene is TRBV7-6, the J gene TRBJ2-1; the D gene is possibly TRBD2 (6 bases). Looked up from germline, CDR1 is SGHVS and CDR2 is FNYEAQ. V was clipped by 4 bases and J by 6 bases, with 19 bases between them. The CDR3 loop spans 16 amino acids. CDR3 sequence reads: CASSSVGRDSRNEQFF. CDR3 bases: TGTGCCAGCAGCTCAGTGGGGCGGGACTCCCGCAATGAGCAGTTCTTC.